This T cell receptor (beta chain) was obtained from a study of T cell responses to AZD1222 COVID-19 vaccine. Data came from immunoSEQ multiplex PCR; TCRdb stores just in-frame clones and leaves some out. The data hold some 64,000 clones, with more than 75% observed a single time. The receptor comes from an adult in good health. The sequences come from peripheral blood, collected on day 0 of AZD1222 vaccination.

CDR3 in amino acids: CAWSITGVPNYGYTF. CDR3 sequence (DNA): TGTGCCTGGAGCATTACAGGAGTTCCTAACTATGGCTACACCTTC. V usage is TRBV30 and J usage is TRBJ1-2; possibly TRBD1 for D (5 bases). V was pared by 3 bases and J by 0 bases, with 14 bases between. Looked up from germline, CDR1 is GTSNPN and CDR2 is SVGIG (reference sequence). CDR3 length equals 15 residues.